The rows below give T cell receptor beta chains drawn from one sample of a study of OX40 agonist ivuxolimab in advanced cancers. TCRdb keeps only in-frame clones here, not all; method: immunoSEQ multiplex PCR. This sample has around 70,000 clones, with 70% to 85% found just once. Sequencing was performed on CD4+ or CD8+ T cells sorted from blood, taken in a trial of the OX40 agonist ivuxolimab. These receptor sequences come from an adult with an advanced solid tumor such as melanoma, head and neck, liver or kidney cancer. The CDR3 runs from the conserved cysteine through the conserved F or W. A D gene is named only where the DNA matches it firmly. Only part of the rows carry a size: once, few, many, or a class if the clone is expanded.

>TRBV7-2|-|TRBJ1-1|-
TGTGCCAGCAGCTTAGCCGAGAACACTGAAGCTTTCTTT
CASSLAENTEAFF
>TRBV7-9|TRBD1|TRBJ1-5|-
TGTGCCAGCAGCTCGGGGACAGGTCAACAGCCCCAGCATTTT
CASSSGTGQQPQHF
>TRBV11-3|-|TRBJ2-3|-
TGTGCCAGCAGCTTAGAGGCGGGCACAGATACGCAGTATTTT
CASSLEAGTDTQYF
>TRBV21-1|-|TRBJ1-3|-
TGTGCCAGCATCCCGGGGCGAGGCTCTGGAAACACCATATATTTT
CASIPGRGSGNTIYF
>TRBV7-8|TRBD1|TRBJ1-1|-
TGTGCCAGCAGCTTAAGGGGCGGGACAGCGAACACTGAAGCTTTCTTT
CASSLRGGTANTEAFF
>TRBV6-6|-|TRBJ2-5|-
TGTGCCAGCAGGACGGGGCAAGAGACCCAGTACTTC
CASRTGQETQYF
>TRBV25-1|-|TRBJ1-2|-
TGTGCCAGCGCTAAGGGGCAGGGATTAGCTAACTATGGCTACACCTTC
CASAKGQGLANYGYTF
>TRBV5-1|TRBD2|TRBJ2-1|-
TGCGCCAGCAGCCACCGAACTAGCGGGGGGGCGGTTGAGCAGTTCTTC
CASSHRTSGGAVEQFF
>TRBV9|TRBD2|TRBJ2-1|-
TGTGCCAGCAGCGCATTTCCTAGCGGGGGTAACAATGAGCAGTTCTTC
CASSAFPSGGNNEQFF
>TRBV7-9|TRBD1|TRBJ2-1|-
TGTGCCAGCAGCCCCCGGGGACAGGGTTTCAATGAGCAGTTCTTC
CASSPRGQGFNEQFF
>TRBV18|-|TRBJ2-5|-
TGTGCCAGCTCACCGGTCCATCAAGAGACCCAGTACTTC
CASSPVHQETQYF
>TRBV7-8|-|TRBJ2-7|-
TGTGCCAGCAGCTTAGCTCAGGGTGACCACGAGCAGTACTTC
CASSLAQGDHEQYF
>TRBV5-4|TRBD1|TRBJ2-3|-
TGTGCCAGCAGCTTGAAGCAGGGGGCAGATACGCAGTATTTT
CASSLKQGADTQYF
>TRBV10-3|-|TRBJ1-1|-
TGTGCCATCAGTGGTCAGGGGATGAACACTGAGGCTTTCTTT
CAISGQGMNTEAFF
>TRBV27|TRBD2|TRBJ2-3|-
TGTGCCAGCAGTCCTCCCCGCGGTAGCGGGGGGTCGTTCACAGATACGCAGTATTTT
CASSPPRGSGGSFTDTQYF
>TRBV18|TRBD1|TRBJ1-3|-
TGTGCCAGCTTACGACAGGGTTCTGGAAACACCATATATTTT
CASLRQGSGNTIYF
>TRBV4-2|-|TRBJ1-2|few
TGTGCCAGCAGCCAAGAAAAGGTCGGCGGCTACACCTTC
CASSQEKVGGYTF
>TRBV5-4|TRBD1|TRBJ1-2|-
TGTGCCAGCAGCTTCTGGGTACAGGGGAGGAATGGCTACACCTTC
CASSFWVQGRNGYTF
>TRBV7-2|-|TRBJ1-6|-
TGTGCCAGCAGCTTAGTGAGGGATTCACCCCTCCACTTT
CASSLVRDSPLHF
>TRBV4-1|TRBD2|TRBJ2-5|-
TGCGCCAGCAGCCAACAGCCCGCGGCTAGCGGGGAGACCCAGTACTTC
CASSQQPAASGETQYF
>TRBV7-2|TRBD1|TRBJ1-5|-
TGTGCCAGCAGCATACAGGGGAGCAATCAGCCCCAGCATTTT
CASSIQGSNQPQHF
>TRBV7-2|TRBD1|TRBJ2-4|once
TGTGCCAGCAGTACAGGGGGAGGCGGGAACATTCAGTACTTC
CASSTGGGGNIQYF
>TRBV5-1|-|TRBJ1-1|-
TGCGCCAGCAGCTTAAACTCTCGACCGAACACTGAAGCTTTCTTT
CASSLNSRPNTEAFF
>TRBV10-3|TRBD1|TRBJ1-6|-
TGTGCCATCAGTGAGGGACAGGGCTTGCATAATTCACCCCTCCACTTT
CAISEGQGLHNSPLHF
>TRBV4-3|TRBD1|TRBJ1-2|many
TGCGCCAGCAGCCAAGTCCAGGGGGTGGGCTACACCTTC
CASSQVQGVGYTF
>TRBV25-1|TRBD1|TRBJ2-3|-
TGTGCCAGCAGTGATCCTAACAGGGGCGGATACACAGATACGCAGTATTTT
CASSDPNRGGYTDTQYF
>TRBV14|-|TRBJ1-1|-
TGTGCCAGCAGCCAAGATGGGTACCTAGAGTGGCACACTGAAGCTTTCTTT
CASSQDGYLEWHTEAFF